Listed here is a single T cell receptor beta chain. These data are taken from a study of T-cell reconstitution after alpha-beta-depleted transplantation in children. CDR1 is SQVTM and CDR2 is ANQGSEA in the germline V gene. J gave up 3 bases and V 3 bases, and 1 base lay outside the gene matches. This CDR3 contains 14 residues. A library of TCRbeta sequences, prepared with unique molecular identifiers, was generated. Using its own MiXCR run on the PCR reads, TCRdb lists one record per CDR3 protein. The table has around 600,000 distinct CDR3 sequences, approximately 10% seen once; the top ten hold about 4.2%.

This sequence joins TRBV29-1 and TRBJ2-1; the match to TRBD2 covers 11 bases. Sequencing was performed on PBMCs from the stem cell graft donor, taken from the stem cell graft. The TCR comes from a human donor who donated a stem cell graft to a child with acute myeloid leukemia. The CDR3 loop reads CSVEGLADYNEQFF. CDR3 sequence (DNA): TGCAGCGTTGAGGGACTAGCGGACTACAATGAGCAGTTCTTC.